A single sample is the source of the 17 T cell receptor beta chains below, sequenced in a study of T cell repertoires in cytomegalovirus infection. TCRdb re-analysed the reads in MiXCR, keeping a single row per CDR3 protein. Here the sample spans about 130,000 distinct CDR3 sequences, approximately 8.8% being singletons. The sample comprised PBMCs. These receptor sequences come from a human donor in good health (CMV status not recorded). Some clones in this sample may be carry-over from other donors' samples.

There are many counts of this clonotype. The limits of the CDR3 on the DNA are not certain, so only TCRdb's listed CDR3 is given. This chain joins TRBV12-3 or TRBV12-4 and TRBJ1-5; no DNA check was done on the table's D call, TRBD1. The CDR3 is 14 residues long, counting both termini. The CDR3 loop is CASSSSGGHQPQHF.

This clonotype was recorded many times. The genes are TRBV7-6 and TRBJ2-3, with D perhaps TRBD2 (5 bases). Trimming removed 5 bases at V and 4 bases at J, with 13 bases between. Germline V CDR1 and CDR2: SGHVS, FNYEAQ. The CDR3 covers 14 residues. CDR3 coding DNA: TGTGCCAGCAGCCTCGGACTCCGGTCAGATACGCAGTATTTT. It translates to CASSLGLRSDTQYF.

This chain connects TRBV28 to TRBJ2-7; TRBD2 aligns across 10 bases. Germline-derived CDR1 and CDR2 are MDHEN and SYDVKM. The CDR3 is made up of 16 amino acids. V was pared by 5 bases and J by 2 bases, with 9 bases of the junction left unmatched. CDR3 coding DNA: TGTGCCAGCAGTGAACGGACTAGCGGAGTGCCCTACGAGCAGTACTTC. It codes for CASSERTSGVPYEQYF.

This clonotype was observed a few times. The CDR3 nucleotides read TGTGCCAGCAGCGATGGGTTGTTCGGCTACACCTTC. It yields the protein CASSDGLFGYTF. The chain combines TRBV6-6 with TRBJ1-2, with D uncertain. V was trimmed by 6 bases and J by 8 bases, leaving 13 bases between them. There are 12 residues in the CDR3. CDR1 and CDR2 (germline): MNHNY, SVGAGI (reference sequence).

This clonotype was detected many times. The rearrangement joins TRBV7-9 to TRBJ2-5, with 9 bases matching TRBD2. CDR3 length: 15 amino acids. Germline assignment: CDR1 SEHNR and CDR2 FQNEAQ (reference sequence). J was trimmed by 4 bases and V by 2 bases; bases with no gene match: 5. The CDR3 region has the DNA TGTGCCAGCAGCTTAAGCGGGGGGCTCCGAGAGACCCAGTACTTC. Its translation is CASSLSGGLRETQYF.

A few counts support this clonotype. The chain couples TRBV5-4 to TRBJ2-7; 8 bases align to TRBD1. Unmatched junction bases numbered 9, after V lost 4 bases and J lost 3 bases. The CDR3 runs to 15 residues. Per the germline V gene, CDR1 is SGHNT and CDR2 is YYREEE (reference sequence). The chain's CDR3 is CASSNPGQAVYEQYF. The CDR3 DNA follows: TGTGCCAGCAGCAACCCGGGACAGGCGGTCTACGAGCAGTACTTC. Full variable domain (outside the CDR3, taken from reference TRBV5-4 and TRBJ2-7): ETGVTQSPTHLIKTRGQQVTLRCSSQSGHNTVSWYQQALGQGPQFIFQYYREEENGRGNFPPRFSGLQFPNYSSELNVNALELDDSALYLCASSNPGQAVYEQYFGPGTRLTVT.

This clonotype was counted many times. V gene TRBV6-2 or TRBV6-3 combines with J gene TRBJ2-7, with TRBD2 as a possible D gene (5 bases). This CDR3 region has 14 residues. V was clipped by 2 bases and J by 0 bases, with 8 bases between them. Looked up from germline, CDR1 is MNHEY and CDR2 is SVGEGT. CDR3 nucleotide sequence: TGTGCCAGCAGTTACGAGGGCGGCTCCTACGAGCAGTACTTC. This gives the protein CASSYEGGSYEQYF.

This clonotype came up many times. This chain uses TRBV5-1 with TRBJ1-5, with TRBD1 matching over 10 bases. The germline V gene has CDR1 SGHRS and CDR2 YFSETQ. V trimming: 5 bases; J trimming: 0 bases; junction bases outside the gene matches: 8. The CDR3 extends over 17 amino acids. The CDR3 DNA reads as TGCGCCAGCAGTCCAGGACAGGGGGACAATAGCAATCAGCCCCAGCATTTT. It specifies CASSPGQGDNSNQPQHF.

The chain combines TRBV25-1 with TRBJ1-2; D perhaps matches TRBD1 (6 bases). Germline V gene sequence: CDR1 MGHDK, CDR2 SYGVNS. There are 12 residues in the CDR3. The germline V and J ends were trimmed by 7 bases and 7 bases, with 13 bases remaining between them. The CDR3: CASIGGGGGYTF. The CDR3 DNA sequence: TGTGCCAGCATCGGAGGGGGAGGTGGCTACACCTTC.

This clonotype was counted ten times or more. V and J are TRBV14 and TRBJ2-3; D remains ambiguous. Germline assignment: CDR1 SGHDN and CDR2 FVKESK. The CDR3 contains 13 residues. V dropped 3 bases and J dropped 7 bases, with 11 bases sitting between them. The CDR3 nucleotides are TGTGCCAGCAGCCACGAAAGTCCTAATACGCAGTATTTT. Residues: CASSHESPNTQYF.

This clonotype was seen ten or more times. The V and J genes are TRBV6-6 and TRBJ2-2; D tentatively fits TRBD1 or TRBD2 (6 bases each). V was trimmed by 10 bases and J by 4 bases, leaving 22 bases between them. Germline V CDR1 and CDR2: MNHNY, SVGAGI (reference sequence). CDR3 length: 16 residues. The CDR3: CATVLSGRGGTGELFF. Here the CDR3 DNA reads TGTGCCACCGTCCTTAGTGGCAGGGGAGGCACCGGGGAGCTGTTTTTT.

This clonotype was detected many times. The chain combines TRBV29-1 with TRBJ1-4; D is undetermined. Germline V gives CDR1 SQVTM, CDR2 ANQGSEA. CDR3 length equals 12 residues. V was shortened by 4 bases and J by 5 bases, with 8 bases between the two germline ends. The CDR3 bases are TGCAGCGTTGGGACCCAGAATGAAAAACTGTTTTTT. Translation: CSVGTQNEKLFF.

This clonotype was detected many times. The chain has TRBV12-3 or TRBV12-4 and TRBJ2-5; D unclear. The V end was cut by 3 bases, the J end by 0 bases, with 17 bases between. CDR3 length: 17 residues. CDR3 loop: CASSFRGVVGYQETQYF. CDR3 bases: TGTGCCAGCAGTTTTCGCGGCGTGGTGGGGTACCAAGAGACCCAGTACTTC.

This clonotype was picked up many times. The CDR3 DNA is TGTGCCAGCAGCCTGGGACAGGGGGATGGCCAATTCTACGAGCAGTACTTC. Translating it yields CASSLGQGDGQFYEQYF. J is TRBJ2-7 and V is TRBV7-9; 11 nucleotides align to TRBD1. Germline CDR1 is SEHNR and CDR2 is FQNEAQ (reference sequence). The CDR3 contains 17 residues. Trimming took 5 bases from V and 3 from J; bases not matched to a gene: 12.

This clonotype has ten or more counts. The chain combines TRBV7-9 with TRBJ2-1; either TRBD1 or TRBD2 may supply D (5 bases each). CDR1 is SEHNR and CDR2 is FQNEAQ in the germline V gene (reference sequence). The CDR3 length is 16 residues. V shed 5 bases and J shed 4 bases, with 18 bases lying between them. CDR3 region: CASSPRTGARYNEQFF. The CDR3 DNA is TGTGCCAGCAGCCCCCGGACTGGGGCACGTTACAATGAGCAGTTCTTC.

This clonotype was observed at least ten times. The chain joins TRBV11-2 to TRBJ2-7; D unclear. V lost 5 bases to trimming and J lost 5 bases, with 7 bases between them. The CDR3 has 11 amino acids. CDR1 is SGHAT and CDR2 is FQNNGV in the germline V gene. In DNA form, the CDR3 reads TGTGCCAGCAGCAAGTTCGACGAGCAGTACTTC. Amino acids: CASSKFDEQYF.

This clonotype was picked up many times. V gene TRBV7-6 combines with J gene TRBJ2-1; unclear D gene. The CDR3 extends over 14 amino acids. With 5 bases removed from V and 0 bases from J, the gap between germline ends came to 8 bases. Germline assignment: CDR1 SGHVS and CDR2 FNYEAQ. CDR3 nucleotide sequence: TGTGCCAGCAGCCCTCCGGGCTCCTACAATGAGCAGTTCTTC. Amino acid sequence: CASSPPGSYNEQFF. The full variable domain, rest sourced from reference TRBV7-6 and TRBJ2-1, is GAGVSQSPRYKVTKRGQDVALRCDPISGHVSLYWYRQALGQGPEFLTYFNYEAQQDKSGLPNDRFSAERPEGSISTLTIQRTEQRDSAMYRCASSPPGSYNEQFFGPGTRLTVL.